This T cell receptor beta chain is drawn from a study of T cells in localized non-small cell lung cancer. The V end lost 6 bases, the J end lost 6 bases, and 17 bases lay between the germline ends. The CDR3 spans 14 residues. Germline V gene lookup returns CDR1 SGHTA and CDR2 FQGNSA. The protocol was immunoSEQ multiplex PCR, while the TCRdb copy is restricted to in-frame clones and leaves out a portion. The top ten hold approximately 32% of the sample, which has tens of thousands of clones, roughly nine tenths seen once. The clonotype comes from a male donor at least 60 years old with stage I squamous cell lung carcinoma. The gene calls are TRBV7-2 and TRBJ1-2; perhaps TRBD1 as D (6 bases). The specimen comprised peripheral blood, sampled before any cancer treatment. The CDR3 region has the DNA TGTGCCAGCAGTTCGGTGCAGGGGAGGGATGGCTACACCTTC. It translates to CASSSVQGRDGYTF. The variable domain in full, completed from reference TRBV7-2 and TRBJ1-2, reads GAGVSQSPSNKVTEKGKDVELRCDPISGHTALYWYRQSLGQGLEFLIYFQGNSAPDKSGLPSDRFSAERTGGSVSTLTIQRTQQEDSAVYLCASSSVQGRDGYTFGSGTRLTVV.